Presented here are 17 T cell receptor beta chains from one specimen sequenced in a study of shared clonotypes between healthy human individuals. TCRdb's table, derived via immunoSEQ multiplex PCR, lists solely in-frame clones and lacks some. Of a few million clones listed, around 90% are singletons. Sequencing input: naive CD4+ T cells sorted from blood. Specified subset: CD45RA+ positively selected. These receptors were collected from a man aged 18 to 35 in good health.

The chain has TRBV10-3 and TRBJ1-6; TRBD1 aligns across 8 bases. The CDR3 contains 15 residues. Germline CDR1 ENHRY, CDR2 SYGVKD. Germline trimming cut 6 bases from V and 2 bases from J; bases unmatched to any gene: 3. This CDR3 reads CAIRDRDTYNSPLHF. For the CDR3, the DNA is TGTGCCATCAGGGACAGGGATACCTATAATTCACCCCTCCACTTT.

The chain recombines TRBV5-8 with TRBJ1-1; D possibly corresponds to TRBD1 (5 bases). The length of the CDR3 is 12 residues. V was clipped by 5 bases and J by 10 bases, with 15 bases between them. CDR1 is SGHTS and CDR2 is YDEGEE in the germline V gene. CDR3 nucleotide sequence: TGTGCCAGCAGGTCGGGACCCGGGGGAGCTTTCTTT. Encoded protein: CASRSGPGGAFF.

The chain employs TRBV5-6 and TRBJ2-3; a weak D match, TRBD1 (6 bases). Trimming took off 0 bases at V and 2 bases at J, with 10 bases between the two ends. CDR1 is SGHDT, CDR2 YYEEEE, per germline. The CDR3 is 15 residues long. The CDR3 nucleotides read TGTGCCAGCAGCTTGGTCTGGGACAACACAGATACGCAGTATTTT. This codes for CASSLVWDNTDTQYF. Filled out from reference TRBV5-6 and TRBJ2-3, the complete variable domain reads DAGVTQSPTHLIKTRGQQVTLRCSPKSGHDTVSWYQQALGQGPQFIFQYYEEEERQRGNFPDRFSGHQFPNYSSELNVNALLLGDSALYLCASSLVWDNTDTQYFGPGTRLTVL.

V gene TRBV7-2 combines with J gene TRBJ2-4; 8 nucleotides match TRBD1. From germline, CDR1 is SGHTA and CDR2 FQGNSA. CDR3 length: 14 residues. V shed 5 bases, J shed 8 bases, and the junction held 8 bases outside the gene matches. In DNA, the CDR3 is TGTGCCAGCAGCCTATGGGACAGGTTTGACATTCAGTACTTC. It translates to CASSLWDRFDIQYF.

DNA of the CDR3: TGTGCCAGCAGTGAATCTAGCGGGATGCAAGAGACCCAGTACTTC. Its protein is CASSESSGMQETQYF. V and J are TRBV2 and TRBJ2-5; 9 bases line up with TRBD2. The V and J ends lost 2 bases and 2 bases, in that order; junction bases with no gene match: 3. The CDR3 has 15 residues. The germline gives CDR1 SNHLY, CDR2 FYNNEI.

The table lists this clone with a few counts. Distinct nucleotide sequences in the sample also encode this CDR3. J is TRBJ1-3 and V is TRBV30; a weak D match, TRBD1 (5 bases). Germline V gene data show CDR1 as GTSNPN and CDR2 as SVGIG (reference sequence). V lost 0 bases and J 1 base, leaving 7 bases between the germline ends. This CDR3 comprises 14 residues. CDR3 sequence reads: CAWSVTGSGNTIYF. DNA for the CDR3: TGTGCCTGGAGTGTAACAGGATCTGGAAACACCATATATTTT. Full variable domain (outside the CDR3, taken from reference TRBV30 and TRBJ1-3): SQTIHQWPATLVQPVGSPLSLECTVEGTSNPNLYWYRQAAGRGLQLLFYSVGIGQISSEVPQNLSASRPQDRQFILSSKKLLLSDSGFYLCAWSVTGSGNTIYFGEGSWLTVV.

The chain couples TRBV28 to TRBJ2-7; D unresolved. There are 12 residues in the CDR3. Germline CDR1 MDHEN, CDR2 SYDVKM. The V gene lost 6 bases and the J gene lost 0 bases, with 6 bases spanning the gap. The CDR3 protein is CASSRYSYEQYF. The DNA of the CDR3 is TGTGCCAGCAGCCGATACTCCTACGAGCAGTACTTC.

The chain carries TRBV6-5 and TRBJ2-2, with a tentative D call TRBD1 (6 bases). Trimming cost V 5 bases and J 1 base, with 11 bases left between them. CDR1 is MNHEY, CDR2 SVGAGI, per germline. The CDR3 runs 15 residues. Written as DNA, the CDR3 is TGTGCCAGCAGTACAGGGATCAGGAACACCGGGGAGCTGTTTTTT. Its protein product is CASSTGIRNTGELFF.

Comments on this clone: The sample carries other DNA sequences with the same CDR3. The chain uses TRBV7-9 and TRBJ1-1; TRBD1 is a possible D gene (5 bases). This CDR3 region has 15 residues. Germline-derived CDR1 and CDR2 are SEHNR and FQNEAQ (reference sequence). With 1 base removed from V and 0 bases from J, the gap between germline ends came to 9 bases. CDR3 nucleotides: TGTGCCAGCAGCTTAGGTGGGGCAGTGAACACTGAAGCTTTCTTT. Encoded protein: CASSLGGAVNTEAFF.

The rearrangement links TRBV6-5 to TRBJ2-1, with 7 bases lining up with TRBD1. The CDR3 contains 15 residues. The V gene's germline CDR1 is MNHEY and CDR2 SVGAGI. J gave up 8 bases and V 5 bases, and 12 bases lay outside the gene matches. CDR3 DNA: TGTGCCAGCAGTAGCGGACAGGTGGCTTCCTATGAGCAGTTCTTC. Its translation is CASSSGQVASYEQFF.

V gene TRBV30 combines with J gene TRBJ2-7; D is undetermined. Trimming shortened V by 2 bases and J by 0 bases, and 14 bases separated the two germline ends. The CDR3 has 15 residues. Germline V CDR1 and CDR2: GTSNPN, SVGIG (reference sequence). The CDR3 nucleotides read TGTGCCTGGAGTCGCTTAGACCAGAGCTCCTACGAGCAGTACTTC. Translated: CAWSRLDQSSYEQYF.

The V call is TRBV5-6, the J call TRBJ1-2; D call uncertain. Germline CDR1 is SGHDT and CDR2 is YYEEEE. V shed 0 bases and J shed 0 bases, with 15 bases lying between them. The CDR3 has 17 amino acids. CDR3 residues: CASSLDYWAASNYGYTF. CDR3 sequence (DNA): TGTGCCAGCAGCTTGGATTATTGGGCAGCTTCTAACTATGGCTACACCTTC.

Points on this clone: Additional DNA sequences in this sample encode the identical CDR3. This chain joins TRBV9 and TRBJ2-3; TRBD2 matches at 10 bases. V was pared by 1 base and J by 1 base, with 0 bases of the junction left unmatched. The CDR3 length is 15 residues. Germline V gene lookup returns CDR1 SGDLS and CDR2 YYNGEE. CDR3 residues: CASSVSGRGTDTQYF. CDR3 DNA: TGTGCCAGCAGCGTAAGCGGGAGGGGCACAGATACGCAGTATTTT.

V is TRBV5-1 and J is TRBJ2-7, with D perhaps TRBD1 (5 bases). The V and J ends lost 0 bases and 3 bases respectively, with 10 bases between them. Looked up from germline, CDR1 is SGHRS and CDR2 is YFSETQ. The CDR3 loop spans 14 amino acids. Written as DNA, the CDR3 is TGCGCCAGCAGCTTGGGTTCAGGGAACTACGAGCAGTACTTC. Protein: CASSLGSGNYEQYF.

V gene TRBV28 combines with J gene TRBJ1-5, with D unclear. Per germline, CDR1 MDHEN and CDR2 SYDVKM. V gave up 6 bases and J gave up 6 bases, with 6 bases separating them. The CDR3 has 11 residues. The CDR3, as DNA: TGTGCCAGCAGGGCGAGTCAGCCCCAGCATTTT. Amino acid sequence: CASRASQPQHF.

The J gene is TRBJ2-2, the V gene TRBV5-1; D is possibly TRBD1 (5 bases). CDR1 SGHRS and CDR2 YFSETQ come from the germline V gene. The CDR3 contains 16 residues. V dropped 4 bases and J dropped 3 bases, with 16 bases sitting between them. CDR3 in amino acids: CASSLRATMDTGELFF. The CDR3 nucleotides are TGCGCCAGCAGCCTCAGGGCGACCATGGACACCGGGGAGCTGTTTTTT.

V is TRBV9 and J is TRBJ2-7, with 11 bases lining up with TRBD2. This CDR3 is 16 amino acids long. V was pared by 4 bases and J by 5 bases, with 11 bases of the junction left unmatched. Per germline, CDR1 SGDLS and CDR2 YYNGEE. The chain's CDR3 is CASSFATGLAVDEQYF. CDR3 coding DNA: TGTGCCAGCAGCTTTGCTACGGGACTAGCGGTGGACGAGCAGTACTTC.